This TCR beta chain was recorded in a study of control samples from healthy donors and cancer patients (dated by TCRdb to 2019 to 2021). About this clone: The antigen it recognizes is unknown. Base qualities are not at hand, and no much larger clone is one base apart.

Libraries came from the immunoSEQ multiplex PCR assay. TCRdb limited this immuneACCESS table to in-frame rearrangements with V and J called. A share of clones is missing; checked studies link under half to unresolved V genes, and the rest is unexplained. Across this sample there are about 160,000 clones, with around 94% seen only once. The ten largest clones capture 13% to 15% of the sample. V lost 3 bases and J lost 6 bases, and the count of bases not matched to a germline gene is 19. From the cysteine up to the phenylalanine, the CDR3 has a length of 17 residues. Just the 51-base CDR3 DNA is kept, in frame starting at base 1. Looking up the germline V gene yields CDR1 SQVTM and CDR2 ANQGSEA.

Sequenced: PBMCs. The sequence came from a man between 60 and 75 years old with colorectal cancer. This sequence uses TRBV29-1 and TRBJ1-1, and TRBD1 aligns with 7 junction nucleotides. Here the CDR3 is given as CSVETPLGQASGAEAFF. The nucleotides read TGCAGCGTTGAGACCCCCCTAGGACAGGCCTCGGGGGCTGAAGCTTTCTTT.